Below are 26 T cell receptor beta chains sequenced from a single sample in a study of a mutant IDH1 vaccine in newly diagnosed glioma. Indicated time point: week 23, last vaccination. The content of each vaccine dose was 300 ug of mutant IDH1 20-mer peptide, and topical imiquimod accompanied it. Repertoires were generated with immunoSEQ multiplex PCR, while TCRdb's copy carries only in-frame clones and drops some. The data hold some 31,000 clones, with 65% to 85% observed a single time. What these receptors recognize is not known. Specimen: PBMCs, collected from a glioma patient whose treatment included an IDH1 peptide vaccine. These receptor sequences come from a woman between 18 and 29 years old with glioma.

Here the CDR3 reads CASSLSRGRLVGNTEAFF. CDR3 coding DNA: TGTGCCAGCAGTTTATCGCGGGGGCGACTTGTTGGGAACACTGAAGCTTTCTTT. The chain links TRBV27 to TRBJ1-1, with D maybe TRBD1 (6 bases). Trimming took 0 bases from V and 1 from J, leaving 18 bases between them. This CDR3 has 18 residues. Germline V gene sequence: CDR1 MNHEY, CDR2 SMNVEV (reference sequence).

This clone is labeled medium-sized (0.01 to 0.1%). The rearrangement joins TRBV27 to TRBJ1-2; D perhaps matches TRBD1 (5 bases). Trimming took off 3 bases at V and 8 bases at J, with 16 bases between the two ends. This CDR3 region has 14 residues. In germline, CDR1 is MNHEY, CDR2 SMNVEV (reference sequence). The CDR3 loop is CASSLVMGAGGYTF. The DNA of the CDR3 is TGTGCCAGCAGTTTGGTCATGGGAGCAGGGGGCTACACCTTC.

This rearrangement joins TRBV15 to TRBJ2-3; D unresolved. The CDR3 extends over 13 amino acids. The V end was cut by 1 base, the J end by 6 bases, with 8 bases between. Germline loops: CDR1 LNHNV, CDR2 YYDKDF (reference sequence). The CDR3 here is CATSRAHRDTQYF. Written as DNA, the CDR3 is TGTGCCACCAGCAGAGCCCACCGGGATACGCAGTATTTT. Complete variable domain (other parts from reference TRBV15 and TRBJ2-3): DAMVIQNPRYQVTQFGKPVTLSCSQTLNHNVMYWYQQKSSQAPKLLFHYYDKDFNNEADTPDNFQSRRPNTSFCFLDIRSPGLGDTAMYLCATSRAHRDTQYFGPGTRLTVL.

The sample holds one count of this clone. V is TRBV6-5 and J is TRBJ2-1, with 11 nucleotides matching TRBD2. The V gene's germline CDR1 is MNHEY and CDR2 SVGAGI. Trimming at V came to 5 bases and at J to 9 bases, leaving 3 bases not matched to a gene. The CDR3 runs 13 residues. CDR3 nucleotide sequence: TGTGCCAGCAGTGCTCTAGCGGGGGGTGAGCAGTTCTTC. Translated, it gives CASSALAGGEQFF.

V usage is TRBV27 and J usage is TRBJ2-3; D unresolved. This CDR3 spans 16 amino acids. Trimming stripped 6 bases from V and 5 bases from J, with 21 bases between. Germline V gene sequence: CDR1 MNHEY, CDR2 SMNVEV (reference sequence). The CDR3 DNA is TGTGCCAGCAGAGTAGAGGCTCAAAGGTCTATAGATACGCAGTATTTT. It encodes CASRVEAQRSIDTQYF.

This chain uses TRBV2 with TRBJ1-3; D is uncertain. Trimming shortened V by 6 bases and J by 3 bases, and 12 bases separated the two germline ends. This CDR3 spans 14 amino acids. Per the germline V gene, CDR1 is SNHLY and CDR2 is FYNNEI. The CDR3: CASSELILGNTIYF. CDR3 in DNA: TGTGCCAGCAGCGAGCTGATACTTGGAAACACCATATATTTT. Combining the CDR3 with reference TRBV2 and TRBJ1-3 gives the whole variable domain EPEVTQTPSHQVTQMGQEVILRCVPISNHLYFYWYRQILGQKVEFLVSFYNNEISEKSEIFDDQFSVERPDGSNFTLKIRSTKLEDSAMYFCASSELILGNTIYFGEGSWLTVV.

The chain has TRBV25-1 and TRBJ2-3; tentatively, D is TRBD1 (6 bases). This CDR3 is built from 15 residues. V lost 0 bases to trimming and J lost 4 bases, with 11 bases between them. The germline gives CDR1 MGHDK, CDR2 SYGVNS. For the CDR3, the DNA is TGTGCCAGCAGTGAATACGTGACAGGAGCAGATACGCAGTATTTT. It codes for CASSEYVTGADTQYF.

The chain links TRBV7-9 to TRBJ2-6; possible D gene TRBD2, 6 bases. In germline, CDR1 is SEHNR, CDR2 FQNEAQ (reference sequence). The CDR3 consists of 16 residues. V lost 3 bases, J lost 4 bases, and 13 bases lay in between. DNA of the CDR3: TGTGCCAGCAGCTTGCGGGGCAGGACCGGGGCCAACGTCCTGACTTTC. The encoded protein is CASSLRGRTGANVLTF.

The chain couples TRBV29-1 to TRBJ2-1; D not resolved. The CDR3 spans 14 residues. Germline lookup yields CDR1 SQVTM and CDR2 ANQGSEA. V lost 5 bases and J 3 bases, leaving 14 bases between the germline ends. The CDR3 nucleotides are TGCAGCGTTTTGATAGGGCCAGTCTACAATGAGCAGTTCTTC. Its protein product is CSVLIGPVYNEQFF.

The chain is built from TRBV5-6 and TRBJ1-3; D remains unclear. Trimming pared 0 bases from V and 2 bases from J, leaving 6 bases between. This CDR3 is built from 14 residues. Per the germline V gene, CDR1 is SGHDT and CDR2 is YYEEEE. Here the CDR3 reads CASSLAGTGNTIYF. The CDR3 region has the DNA TGTGCCAGCAGCTTGGCCGGAACTGGAAACACCATATATTTT.

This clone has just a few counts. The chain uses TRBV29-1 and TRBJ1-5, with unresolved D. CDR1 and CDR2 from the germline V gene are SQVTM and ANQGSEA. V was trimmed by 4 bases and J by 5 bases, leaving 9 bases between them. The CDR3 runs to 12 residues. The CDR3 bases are TGCAGCGTTGGGACGCCCGATCAGCCCCAGCATTTT. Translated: CSVGTPDQPQHF.

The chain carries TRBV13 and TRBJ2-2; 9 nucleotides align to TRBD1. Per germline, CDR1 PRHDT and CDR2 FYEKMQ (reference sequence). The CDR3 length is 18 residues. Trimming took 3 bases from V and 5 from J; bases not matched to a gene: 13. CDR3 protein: CASSFQAGGQGRTGELFF. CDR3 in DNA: TGTGCCAGCAGCTTCCAGGCAGGGGGACAGGGCCGGACCGGGGAGCTGTTTTTT.

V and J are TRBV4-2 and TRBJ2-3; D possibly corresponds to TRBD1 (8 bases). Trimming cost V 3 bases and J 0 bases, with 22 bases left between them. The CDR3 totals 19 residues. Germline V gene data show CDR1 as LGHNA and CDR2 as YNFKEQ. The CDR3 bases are TGTGCCAGCAGCCAGATTCGGACAGGGAGGGGGTTTAGCACAGATACGCAGTATTTT. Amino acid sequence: CASSQIRTGRGFSTDTQYF.

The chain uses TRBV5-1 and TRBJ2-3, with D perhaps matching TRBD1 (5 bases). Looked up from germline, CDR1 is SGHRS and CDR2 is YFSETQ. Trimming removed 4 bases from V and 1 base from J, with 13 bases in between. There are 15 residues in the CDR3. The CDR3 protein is CASSPGGARTDTQYF. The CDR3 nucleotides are TGCGCCAGCAGCCCGGGTGGGGCCCGCACAGATACGCAGTATTTT.

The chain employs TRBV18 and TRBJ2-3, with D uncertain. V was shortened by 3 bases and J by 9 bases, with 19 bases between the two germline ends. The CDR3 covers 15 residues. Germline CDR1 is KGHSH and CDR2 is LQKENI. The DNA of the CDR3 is TGTGCCAGCTCACCCCCATCTGCCCCCTTAATCACGCAGTATTTT. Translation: CASSPPSAPLITQYF.

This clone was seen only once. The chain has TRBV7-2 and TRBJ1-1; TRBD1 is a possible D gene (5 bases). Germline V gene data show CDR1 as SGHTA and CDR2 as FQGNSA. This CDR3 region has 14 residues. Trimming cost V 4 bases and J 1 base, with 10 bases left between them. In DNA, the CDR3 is TGTGCCAGCAGCTGGGGCCGCCAGAACACTGAAGCTTTCTTT. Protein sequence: CASSWGRQNTEAFF.

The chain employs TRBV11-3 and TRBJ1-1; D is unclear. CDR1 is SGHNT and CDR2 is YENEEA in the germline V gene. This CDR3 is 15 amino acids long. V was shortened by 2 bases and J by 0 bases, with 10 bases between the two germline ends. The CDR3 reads CASSLQGSMNTEAFF. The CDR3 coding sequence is TGTGCCAGCAGCTTACAAGGGTCCATGAACACTGAAGCTTTCTTT. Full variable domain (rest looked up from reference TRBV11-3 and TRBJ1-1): EAGVVQSPRYKIIEKKQPVAFWCNPISGHNTLYWYLQNLGQGPELLIRYENEEAVDDSQLPKDRFSAERLKGVDSTLKIQPAELGDSAVYLCASSLQGSMNTEAFFGQGTRLTVV.

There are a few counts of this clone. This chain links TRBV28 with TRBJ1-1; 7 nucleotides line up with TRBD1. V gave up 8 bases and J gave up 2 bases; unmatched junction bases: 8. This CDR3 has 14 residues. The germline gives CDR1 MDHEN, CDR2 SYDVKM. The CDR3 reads CASRSGTANTEAFF. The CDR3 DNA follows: TGTGCCAGCCGATCTGGGACAGCAAACACTGAAGCTTTCTTT. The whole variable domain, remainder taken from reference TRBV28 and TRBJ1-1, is DVKVTQSSRYLVKRTGEKVFLECVQDMDHENMFWYRQDPGLGLRLIYFSYDVKMKEKGDIPEGYSVSREKKERFSLILESASTNQTSMYLCASRSGTANTEAFFGQGTRLTVV.

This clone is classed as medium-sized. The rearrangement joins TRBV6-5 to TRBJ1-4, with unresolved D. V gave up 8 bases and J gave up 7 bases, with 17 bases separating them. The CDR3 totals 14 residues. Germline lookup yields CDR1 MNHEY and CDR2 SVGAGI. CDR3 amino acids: CASGGTQTGEKLFF. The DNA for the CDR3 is TGTGCCAGCGGAGGCACTCAAACGGGTGAAAAACTGTTTTTT.

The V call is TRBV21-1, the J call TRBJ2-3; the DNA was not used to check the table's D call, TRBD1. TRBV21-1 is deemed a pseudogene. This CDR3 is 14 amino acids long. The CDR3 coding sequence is TGTGCCAGCAGTACAGGGGGGAGCACAGATACGCAGTATTTT. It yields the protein CASSTGGSTDTQYF.

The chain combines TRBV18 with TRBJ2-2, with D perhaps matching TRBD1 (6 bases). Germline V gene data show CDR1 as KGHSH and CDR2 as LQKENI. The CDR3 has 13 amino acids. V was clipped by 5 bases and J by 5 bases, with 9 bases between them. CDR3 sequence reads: CASSSGQTGELFF. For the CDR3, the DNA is TGTGCCAGCTCATCTGGACAGACCGGGGAGCTGTTTTTT.

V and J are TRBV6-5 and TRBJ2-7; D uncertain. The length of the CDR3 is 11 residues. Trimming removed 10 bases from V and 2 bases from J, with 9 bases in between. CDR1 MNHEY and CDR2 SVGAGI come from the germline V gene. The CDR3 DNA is TGTGCCACCTTAAGAGCCTACGAGCAGTACTTC. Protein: CATLRAYEQYF.

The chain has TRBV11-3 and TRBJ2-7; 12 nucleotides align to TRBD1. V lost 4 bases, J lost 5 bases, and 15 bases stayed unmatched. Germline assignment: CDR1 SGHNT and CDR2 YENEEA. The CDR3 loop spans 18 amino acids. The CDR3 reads CASSSGTGGILRENEQYF. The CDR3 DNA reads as TGTGCCAGCAGCTCTGGGACAGGGGGCATTTTAAGGGAAAACGAGCAGTACTTC.

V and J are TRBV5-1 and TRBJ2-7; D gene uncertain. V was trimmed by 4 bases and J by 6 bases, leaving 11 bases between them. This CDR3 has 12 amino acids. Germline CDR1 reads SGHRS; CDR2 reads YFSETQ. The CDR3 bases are TGCGCCAGCAGCCCGTCCCCTAGCGAGCAGTACTTC. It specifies CASSPSPSEQYF.

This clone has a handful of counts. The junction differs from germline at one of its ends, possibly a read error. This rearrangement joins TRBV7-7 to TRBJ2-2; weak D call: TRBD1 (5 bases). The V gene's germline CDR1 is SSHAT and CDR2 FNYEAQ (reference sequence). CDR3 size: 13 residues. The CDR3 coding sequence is TGTGCTAGCAGCTTAGGGGTCATCGGGGAGCTGTTTTTT. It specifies CASSLGVIGELFF. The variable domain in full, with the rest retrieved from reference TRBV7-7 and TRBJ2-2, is GAGVSQSPRYKVTKRGQDVTLRCDPISSHATLYWYQQALGQGPEFLTYFNYEAQPDKSGLPSDRFSAERPEGSISTLTIQRTEQRDSAMYRCASSLGVIGELFFGEGSRLTVL.

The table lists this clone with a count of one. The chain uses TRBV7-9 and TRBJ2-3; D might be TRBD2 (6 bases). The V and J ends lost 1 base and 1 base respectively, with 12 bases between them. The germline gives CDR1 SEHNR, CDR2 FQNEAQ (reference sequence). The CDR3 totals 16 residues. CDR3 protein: CASSLGGREGTDTQYF. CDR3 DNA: TGTGCCAGCAGCTTAGGAGGGCGGGAAGGCACAGATACGCAGTATTTT.